The rows below give T cell receptor beta chains drawn from one sample of a study of blood T cells in healthy people across ages. TCRdb ran MiXCR on the 5' RACE reads and lists one entry per CDR3 protein. Here the sample spans 700,000 or so distinct CDR3 sequences, about 43% being singletons. The specimen sequenced was blood. Source of these receptors: a man older than 75 in good health. Each CDR3 is given with its conserved first and last residue. Fields, in order: J gene, clone size, D gene, V gene, CDR3 protein, CDR3 DNA. D genes are given only for firm matches. The listing skips clone size in some rows; elsewhere it reads once, few, many or a size class.

j_call: TRBJ2-3
clone_size: few
d_call: NA
v_call: TRBV7-2
cdr3_aa: CASSFGPAHSGTDTQYF
cdr3_nt: TGTGCCAGCAGCTTTGGGCCAGCGCATAGTGGCACAGATACGCAGTATTTT

j_call: TRBJ2-7
clone_size: NA
d_call: NA
v_call: TRBV6-2/TRBV6-3
cdr3_aa: CASSYTTSRVSYEQYF
cdr3_nt: TGTGCCAGCAGTTACACAACCTCCAGAGTCTCCTACGAGCAGTACTTC

j_call: TRBJ2-6
clone_size: NA
d_call: NA
v_call: TRBV6-2/TRBV6-3
cdr3_aa: CASSYLSRMGSGANVLTF
cdr3_nt: TGTGCCAGCAGTTACTTGAGTCGGATGGGATCTGGGGCCAACGTCCTGACTTTC

j_call: TRBJ2-7
clone_size: NA
d_call: TRBD2
v_call: TRBV20-1
cdr3_aa: CSAPRLAGAAEQYF
cdr3_nt: TGCAGTGCTCCCAGACTAGCGGGGGCGGCCGAGCAGTACTTC

j_call: TRBJ2-1
clone_size: NA
d_call: NA
v_call: TRBV27
cdr3_aa: CASSLVDSNNEQFF
cdr3_nt: TGTGCCAGCAGTTTAGTGGACTCCAACAATGAGCAGTTCTTC

j_call: TRBJ2-7
clone_size: NA
d_call: NA
v_call: TRBV6-2/TRBV6-3
cdr3_aa: CASQDTGSRGEQYF
cdr3_nt: TGTGCCAGTCAGGATACAGGCTCACGAGGGGAGCAGTACTTC

j_call: TRBJ2-3
clone_size: NA
d_call: NA
v_call: TRBV4-2
cdr3_aa: CASSHGTSGTDTQYF
cdr3_nt: TGTGCCAGCAGCCATGGGACCAGCGGGACAGATACGCAGTATTTT

j_call: TRBJ1-2
clone_size: few
d_call: NA
v_call: TRBV15
cdr3_aa: CATSRDRGDAGYTF
cdr3_nt: TGTGCCACCAGCAGAGATCGGGGGGATGCTGGCTACACCTTC

j_call: TRBJ1-1
clone_size: NA
d_call: NA
v_call: TRBV27
cdr3_aa: CASSLWGMNTEAFF
cdr3_nt: TGTGCCAGCAGTTTATGGGGGATGAACACTGAAGCTTTCTTT

j_call: TRBJ2-5
clone_size: NA
d_call: NA
v_call: TRBV9
cdr3_aa: CASGPITGGRETQYF
cdr3_nt: TGTGCCAGCGGACCGATTACGGGGGGCAGGGAGACCCAGTACTTC

j_call: TRBJ1-3
clone_size: NA
d_call: NA
v_call: TRBV20-1
cdr3_aa: CSARGQGTGNTIYF
cdr3_nt: TGCAGTGCTAGAGGGCAGGGTACTGGAAACACCATATATTTT

j_call: TRBJ2-3
clone_size: few
d_call: NA
v_call: TRBV7-2
cdr3_aa: CASSPAHRLRGDTQYF
cdr3_nt: TGTGCCAGCAGCCCCGCCCATCGCCTACGAGGAGATACGCAGTATTTT

j_call: TRBJ2-3
clone_size: NA
d_call: TRBD1
v_call: TRBV20-1
cdr3_aa: CSARGVGSGGTGSTDTQYF
cdr3_nt: TGCAGTGCTAGAGGAGTGGGGAGTGGGGGGACAGGCAGCACAGATACGCAGTATTTT

j_call: TRBJ2-1
clone_size: NA
d_call: NA
v_call: TRBV5-1
cdr3_aa: CASSLFAGNNEQFF
cdr3_nt: TGCGCCAGCAGCTTGTTCGCAGGGAACAATGAGCAGTTCTTC

j_call: TRBJ2-1
clone_size: few
d_call: NA
v_call: TRBV27
cdr3_aa: CASSLAAAIDEQFF
cdr3_nt: TGTGCCAGCAGTTTAGCGGCGGCAATTGATGAGCAGTTCTTC

j_call: TRBJ2-7
clone_size: NA
d_call: TRBD2
v_call: TRBV20-1
cdr3_aa: CSARERLLAGGEQYF
cdr3_nt: TGCAGTGCTAGAGAACGGTTACTAGCGGGAGGTGAGCAGTACTTC

j_call: TRBJ1-1
clone_size: NA
d_call: NA
v_call: TRBV7-2
cdr3_aa: CASSSGGVLNTEAFF
cdr3_nt: TGTGCCAGCAGCTCCGGCGGGGTATTGAACACTGAAGCTTTCTTT

j_call: TRBJ2-7
clone_size: few
d_call: TRBD1
v_call: TRBV7-2
cdr3_aa: CASSYAQGSYEQYF
cdr3_nt: TGTGCCAGCAGCTATGCACAGGGGTCGTACGAGCAGTACTTC

j_call: TRBJ2-7
clone_size: NA
d_call: TRBD1
v_call: TRBV20-1
cdr3_aa: CSASGGGMDYEQYF
cdr3_nt: TGCAGTGCTTCAGGGGGCGGGATGGATTACGAGCAGTACTTC

j_call: TRBJ1-1
clone_size: few
d_call: TRBD1
v_call: TRBV6-6
cdr3_aa: CASSLQGETEAFF
cdr3_nt: TGTGCCAGCAGTTTACAGGGGGAGACTGAAGCTTTCTTT

j_call: TRBJ2-3
clone_size: NA
d_call: TRBD2
v_call: TRBV20-1
cdr3_aa: CSAPPGSGRELDTQYF
cdr3_nt: TGCAGTGCTCCCCCGGGGAGCGGGAGGGAGTTGGATACGCAGTATTTT

j_call: TRBJ2-5
clone_size: many
d_call: NA
v_call: TRBV4-3
cdr3_aa: CASSQDPQQGETQYF
cdr3_nt: TGCGCCAGCAGCCAAGATCCCCAGCAGGGAGAGACCCAGTACTTC

j_call: TRBJ2-1
clone_size: NA
d_call: TRBD2
v_call: TRBV28
cdr3_aa: CASSSPGTSGRDEQFF
cdr3_nt: TGTGCCAGCAGTTCACCCGGGACTAGCGGGAGAGATGAGCAGTTCTTC

j_call: TRBJ1-4
clone_size: few
d_call: NA
v_call: TRBV6-2/TRBV6-3
cdr3_aa: CASSLRNLPTNEKLFF
cdr3_nt: TGTGCCAGCAGTTTGAGGAACTTACCAACTAATGAAAAACTGTTTTTT

j_call: TRBJ2-3
clone_size: NA
d_call: TRBD2
v_call: TRBV12-3/TRBV12-4
cdr3_aa: CASRRTSGGWGTDTQYF
cdr3_nt: TGTGCCAGCAGGAGGACTAGCGGGGGCTGGGGGACAGATACGCAGTATTTT

j_call: TRBJ1-2
clone_size: once
d_call: TRBD1
v_call: TRBV5-1
cdr3_aa: CASRIQPGGQGFGHTF
cdr3_nt: TGCGCCAGCAGAATCCAACCCGGGGGACAGGGATTTGGCCACACCTTC

j_call: TRBJ2-7
clone_size: few
d_call: NA
v_call: TRBV20-1
cdr3_aa: CSARARGSYEQYF
cdr3_nt: TGCAGTGCTAGGGCCAGGGGATCCTACGAGCAGTACTTC

j_call: TRBJ2-7
clone_size: many
d_call: NA
v_call: TRBV6-2/TRBV6-3
cdr3_aa: CASGTLYEQYF
cdr3_nt: TGTGCCAGCGGGACCCTCTACGAGCAGTACTTC

j_call: TRBJ2-2
clone_size: few
d_call: NA
v_call: TRBV3-1
cdr3_aa: CASSQGKEVAGELFF
cdr3_nt: TGTGCCAGCAGCCAAGGGAAAGAGGTGGCCGGGGAGCTGTTTTTT

j_call: TRBJ1-2
clone_size: many
d_call: TRBD1
v_call: TRBV5-1
cdr3_aa: CASSSGTEYGYTF
cdr3_nt: TGCGCCAGCAGCTCCGGGACAGAATATGGCTACACCTTC

j_call: TRBJ2-1
clone_size: NA
d_call: TRBD2
v_call: TRBV20-1
cdr3_aa: CSAPFSGRVNEQFF
cdr3_nt: TGCAGTGCTCCATTTAGCGGGAGAGTCAATGAGCAGTTCTTC

j_call: TRBJ2-1
clone_size: NA
d_call: TRBD2
v_call: TRBV4-2
cdr3_aa: CASSQEAGVSYNEQFF
cdr3_nt: TGTGCCAGCAGCCAAGAAGCGGGGGTTTCCTACAATGAGCAGTTCTTC

j_call: TRBJ2-7
clone_size: NA
d_call: TRBD2
v_call: TRBV6-4
cdr3_aa: CASSGASGSSYNEQYF
cdr3_nt: TGTGCCAGCAGTGGGGCTAGCGGGAGCTCCTACAATGAGCAGTACTTC

j_call: TRBJ2-3
clone_size: few
d_call: TRBD2
v_call: TRBV20-1
cdr3_aa: CSARAPTSGRFSDTQYF
cdr3_nt: TGCAGTGCTAGAGCACCTACTAGCGGGAGATTCTCAGATACGCAGTATTTT

j_call: TRBJ2-5
clone_size: NA
d_call: TRBD1
v_call: TRBV27
cdr3_aa: CASSLLRTGTGPETQYF
cdr3_nt: TGTGCCAGCAGTTTACTAAGAACCGGGACAGGGCCAGAGACCCAGTACTTC

j_call: TRBJ1-2
clone_size: NA
d_call: NA
v_call: TRBV14
cdr3_aa: CASSQAIPGESGYTF
cdr3_nt: TGTGCCAGCAGCCAAGCAATACCGGGAGAGAGTGGCTACACCTTC

j_call: TRBJ2-2
clone_size: NA
d_call: NA
v_call: TRBV5-4
cdr3_aa: CANSFKLRNTGELFF
cdr3_nt: TGTGCCAACAGCTTTAAGCTGAGGAACACCGGGGAGCTGTTTTTT

j_call: TRBJ2-3
clone_size: NA
d_call: NA
v_call: TRBV5-1
cdr3_aa: CASSLESPMTTDTQYF
cdr3_nt: TGCGCCAGCAGCTTGGAGTCCCCAATGACCACAGATACGCAGTATTTT

j_call: TRBJ2-5
clone_size: NA
d_call: TRBD2
v_call: TRBV20-1
cdr3_aa: CSVGTSGGQETQYF
cdr3_nt: TGCAGTGTTGGGACTAGCGGGGGGCAAGAGACCCAGTACTTC

j_call: TRBJ1-2
clone_size: few
d_call: NA
v_call: TRBV12-3/TRBV12-4
cdr3_aa: CASSLAWTAPYGYTF
cdr3_nt: TGTGCCAGCAGTTTAGCGTGGACCGCACCCTATGGCTACACCTTC

j_call: TRBJ2-7
clone_size: NA
d_call: NA
v_call: TRBV20-1
cdr3_aa: CSAGLALTYEQYF
cdr3_nt: TGCAGTGCAGGGCTAGCCCTTACCTACGAGCAGTACTTC

j_call: TRBJ2-2
clone_size: NA
d_call: NA
v_call: TRBV20-1
cdr3_aa: CSARQGGAGELFF
cdr3_nt: TGCAGTGCTAGGCAGGGGGGGGCCGGGGAGCTGTTTTTT